A single sample gave rise to the 3 T cell receptor beta chains below, sequenced in a study of CD8 T cells in ankylosing spondylitis (dated by TCRdb to about 2017). The library relied on 5' RACE. The sequencing machine was an Illumina HiSeq 2500. TCRdb applied fastp at Q25 and MiXCR to the public reads, then kept only in-frame beta chains. Duplicate CDR3 protein sequences are folded into a single record with the most common DNA and genes. The sample contains about 320,000 distinct CDR3 sequences, roughly 12% of them found a single time. Roughly 9.1% of the sample belongs to the ten largest clones. The sample taken for sequencing was blood, either unsorted or a sorted T cell fraction (not recorded which). The source of these receptors is a female donor with ankylosing spondylitis or in good health (not recorded which).

This clonotype was seen a few times. This chain links TRBV5-1 with TRBJ1-4, with D possibly TRBD1 on 6 matching bases. Germline CDR1 and CDR2: SGHRS and YFSETQ. The V end lost 10 bases, the J end lost 4 bases, and 17 bases lay between the germline ends. The length of the CDR3 is 14 residues. The CDR3 region has the DNA TGCGCCTCGCGACCGGAGGGGGGTAATGAAAAACTGTTTTTT. Its translation is CASRPEGGNEKLFF.

This clonotype was counted between two and nine times. The chain couples TRBV18 to TRBJ2-7; D is undetermined. CDR3 length: 14 residues. Per the germline V gene, CDR1 is KGHSH and CDR2 is LQKENI. The V end was cut by 2 bases, the J end by 7 bases, with 15 bases between. The CDR3 loop reads CASSPMTLVLEQYF. The CDR3 DNA sequence: TGTGCCAGCTCACCAATGACTCTTGTGCTTGAGCAGTACTTC.

This clonotype was detected many times. The CDR3 region is CASRYASVVNQPQHF. CDR3 DNA sequence: TGTGCCAGCAGATACGCGTCGGTTGTGAATCAGCCCCAGCATTTT. The chain couples TRBV6-2 or TRBV6-3 to TRBJ1-5; D not certain. Per the germline V gene, CDR1 is MNHEY and CDR2 is SVGEGT. The CDR3 runs 15 residues. With 6 bases removed from V and 4 bases from J, the gap between germline ends came to 16 bases.